This entry lists 22 T cell receptor beta chains sequenced from one sample in a study of cytomegalovirus exposure and HLA in healthy donors. Profiled with immunoSEQ multiplex PCR; TCRdb holds only in-frame clones, not every one. Of around 150,000 clones detected, about 90% appear once; the ten largest clones hold 10%. The sequenced material came from PBMCs. Receptor source: a woman between 18 and 30 years old in good health and CMV-seropositive.

This sequence joins TRBV27 and TRBJ2-4; TRBD2 matches 10 bases. J was trimmed by 6 bases and V by 6 bases; bases with no gene match: 8. CDR1 MNHEY and CDR2 SMNVEV come from the germline V gene (reference sequence). The CDR3 loop spans 15 amino acids. In DNA, the CDR3 is TGTGCCAGCAGCTACTCGGCTAGCGGGAGAAACATTCAGTACTTC. Protein sequence: CASSYSASGRNIQYF.

A single count supports this clone. The chain uses TRBV6-5 and TRBJ2-1; 8 bases align to TRBD1. V lost 4 bases and J lost 7; bases outside the gene matches: 12. CDR1 is MNHEY, CDR2 SVGAGI, per germline. This CDR3 is 16 amino acids long. In DNA, the CDR3 is TGTGCCAGCAGTTTTACAGGACAGGGAAGTCTAAATGAGCAGTTCTTC. It translates to CASSFTGQGSLNEQFF.

The gene calls are TRBV29-1 and TRBJ1-2; 11 bases map to TRBD1. CDR1 and CDR2 (germline): SQVTM, ANQGSEA. Trimming removed 0 bases from V and 8 bases from J; junction bases left unmatched: 8. The CDR3 extends over 15 amino acids. The CDR3 spells CSVEEWGQGVRGYTF. The CDR3, as DNA: TGCAGCGTTGAAGAGTGGGGACAGGGGGTGAGGGGCTACACCTTC.

The V call is TRBV29-1, the J call TRBJ2-7, with 11 bases aligning to TRBD1. Per germline, CDR1 SQVTM and CDR2 ANQGSEA. The CDR3 covers 16 residues. J was trimmed by 3 bases and V by 4 bases; bases with no gene match: 11. The CDR3 nucleotides read TGCAGCGTTGGTGGGTTATTGGACAGGGGGCTCTACGAGCAGTACTTC. It codes for CSVGGLLDRGLYEQYF.

The V gene is TRBV6-5, the J gene TRBJ2-7; 8 nucleotides agree with TRBD1. Germline CDR1 is MNHEY and CDR2 is SVGAGI. The V and J ends lost 2 bases and 4 bases, in that order; junction bases with no gene match: 7. The CDR3 sequence is 15 residues long. The CDR3 sequence is CASSYGTGGAYEQYF. As DNA, the CDR3 is TGTGCCAGCAGTTACGGGACAGGAGGGGCTTACGAGCAGTACTTC.

This chain connects TRBV4-1 to TRBJ2-1; 9 bases are shared with TRBD2. This CDR3 region has 17 residues. J gave up 7 bases and V 2 bases, and 12 bases lay outside the gene matches. Germline V lookup: CDR1 MGHRA, CDR2 YSYEKL. The CDR3 DNA follows: TGCGCCAGCAGCCAACCCCGTAGCGGGAGTGGGAAAAATGAGCAGTTCTTC. The encoded protein is CASSQPRSGSGKNEQFF.

The table lists this clone with a count of one. The V and J genes are TRBV5-1 and TRBJ2-5; D unresolved. Germline V lookup: CDR1 SGHRS, CDR2 YFSETQ. The length of the CDR3 is 13 residues. Trimming pared 0 bases from V and 2 bases from J, leaving 5 bases between. This chain's CDR3 is CASSLVQQETQYF. The DNA of the CDR3 is TGCGCCAGCAGCTTGGTCCAGCAAGAGACCCAGTACTTC. Supplemented by reference TRBV5-1 and TRBJ2-5, the full variable domain reads KAGVTQTPRYLIKTRGQQVTLSCSPISGHRSVSWYQQTPGQGLQFLFEYFSETQRNKGNFPGRFSGRQFSNSRSEMNVSTLELGDSALYLCASSLVQQETQYFGPGTRLLVL.

For this clone: The sample has other DNA sequences that encode this CDR3 too. This chain joins TRBV9 and TRBJ2-1; 12 nucleotides match TRBD2. The junction had 0 bases not matched to a gene; V was cut back by 2 bases and J by 3 bases. Germline assignment: CDR1 SGDLS and CDR2 YYNGEE. The CDR3 contains 15 residues. DNA for the CDR3: TGTGCCAGCAGCGTGGGACTAGCGGGCTACAATGAGCAGTTCTTC. It codes for CASSVGLAGYNEQFF.

This chain joins TRBV4-3 and TRBJ2-7; 11 bases fit TRBD2. The CDR3 extends over 15 amino acids. V was clipped by 1 base and J by 4 bases; unmatched bases: 3. CDR1 and CDR2 (germline): LGHNA, YSLEER. The chain's CDR3 is CASSQAGTSGYEQYF. CDR3 bases: TGCGCCAGCAGCCAAGCCGGGACTAGCGGTTACGAGCAGTACTTC.

This clone appeared once. The chain carries TRBV5-1 and TRBJ1-1, with unresolved D. Germline lookup yields CDR1 SGHRS and CDR2 YFSETQ. CDR3 size: 15 residues. V lost 4 bases and J 5 bases, leaving 18 bases between the germline ends. CDR3 sequence reads: CASSPRVWGGTEAFF. The CDR3 DNA is TGCGCCAGCAGCCCGCGGGTTTGGGGTGGAACTGAAGCTTTCTTT.

This chain connects TRBV12-5 to TRBJ2-1; D might be TRBD1 (7 bases). V lost 5 bases and J 7 bases, leaving 18 bases between the germline ends. This CDR3 contains 15 residues. Per the germline V gene, CDR1 is LGHNT and CDR2 is FRNRAP. CDR3: CASGQLTGRNNEQFF. The CDR3 DNA sequence: TGTGCTAGTGGTCAATTGACAGGGAGGAATAATGAGCAGTTCTTC.

The J gene is TRBJ2-1, the V gene TRBV6-5; D may be TRBD2 (6 bases). There are 15 residues in the CDR3. Looked up from germline, CDR1 is MNHEY and CDR2 is SVGAGI. V was pared by 6 bases and J by 5 bases, with 17 bases between. CDR3 residues: CASSSTGTPDNEQFF. The CDR3 nucleotides are TGTGCCAGCAGCTCCACCGGGACTCCCGACAATGAGCAGTTCTTC.

The chain joins TRBV7-3 to TRBJ2-2; D perhaps matches TRBD2 (5 bases). The CDR3 totals 16 residues. The V end was cut by 1 base, the J end by 0 bases, with 9 bases between. The germline V gene encodes CDR1 SGHTA and CDR2 FQGTGA. The CDR3 DNA sequence: TGTGCCAGCAGCTTAAGCAGGACTCCGAACACCGGGGAGCTGTTTTTT. Translating gives CASSLSRTPNTGELFF.

This clone was observed once. CDR3 sequence: CATRGHGLTGELFF. The DNA of the CDR3 is TGTGCCACCCGAGGCCATGGCCTCACCGGGGAGCTGTTTTTT. The chain carries TRBV6-1 and TRBJ2-2; D unresolved. There are 14 residues in the CDR3. The ends were cut back, 10 bases at V and 4 bases at J, with 16 bases in the middle. Per germline, CDR1 MNHNS and CDR2 SASEGT.

This chain connects TRBV18 to TRBJ2-6, with D hard to call. Trimming removed 3 bases from V and 1 base from J, with 7 bases in between. Per the germline V gene, CDR1 is KGHSH and CDR2 is LQKENI. CDR3 length: 15 residues. CDR3 amino acids: CASSPRASGANVLTF. CDR3 DNA: TGTGCCAGCTCACCGCGAGCTTCTGGGGCCAACGTCCTGACTTTC.

The genes are TRBV7-9 and TRBJ1-3, with a possible D match to TRBD1 (5 bases). The CDR3 is 17 residues long. From germline, CDR1 is SEHNR and CDR2 FQNEAQ (reference sequence). V was trimmed by 3 bases and J by 6 bases, leaving 21 bases between them. The CDR3 nucleotides are TGTGCCAGCAGCTTGGGCCAGACGGTGGGGCGCGAAAACACCATATATTTT. Its protein is CASSLGQTVGRENTIYF.

V and J are TRBV18 and TRBJ2-7, with 9 bases identical to TRBD2. Losses at the gene ends were 4 bases for V and 4 bases for J; bases not matched to a gene: 5. CDR3 size: 14 residues. The germline V gene has CDR1 KGHSH and CDR2 LQKENI. The CDR3 coding sequence is TGTGCCAGCTCACTAGCGGGAGATAAGTACGAGCAGTACTTC. This translates into CASSLAGDKYEQYF.

The chain carries TRBV2 and TRBJ1-1; 9 bases agree with TRBD1. Unmatched junction bases numbered 8, after V lost 5 bases and J lost 4 bases. Germline V gene sequence: CDR1 SNHLY, CDR2 FYNNEI. CDR3 length: 15 amino acids. The CDR3 loop reads CASSYEGQGITEAFF. CDR3 DNA sequence: TGTGCCAGCAGTTACGAAGGACAGGGGATCACTGAAGCTTTCTTT.

V and J are TRBV28 and TRBJ2-1; a possible D gene is TRBD2 (6 bases). This CDR3 comprises 17 residues. Germline CDR1 is MDHEN and CDR2 is SYDVKM. The V and J ends lost 4 bases and 1 base respectively, with 17 bases between them. Here the CDR3 reads CASSSIRRDESYNEQFF. In DNA form, the CDR3 reads TGTGCCAGCAGTTCCATCCGGCGGGATGAGTCCTACAATGAGCAGTTCTTC.

The rearrangement uses TRBV19 and TRBJ1-3; TRBD1 matches at 8 bases. The germline V gene has CDR1 LNHDA and CDR2 SQIVND (reference sequence). J lost 5 bases, V lost 5 bases, and 11 bases had no gene match. The CDR3 is 16 residues long. CDR3 coding DNA: TGTGCCAGTAGTCCCCCAGGGCAGGGGGCAAGAAACACCATATATTTT. Its protein is CASSPPGQGARNTIYF. The full variable domain, rest sourced from reference TRBV19 and TRBJ1-3, is DGGITQSPKYLFRKEGQNVTLSCEQNLNHDAMYWYRQDPGQGLRLIYYSQIVNDFQKGDIAEGYSVSREKKESFPLTVTSAQKNPTAFYLCASSPPGQGARNTIYFGEGSWLTVV.

The genes are TRBV4-1 and TRBJ2-7; 7 nucleotides match TRBD2. J was trimmed by 2 bases and V by 0 bases; bases with no gene match: 4. CDR1 is MGHRA, CDR2 YSYEKL, per germline. This CDR3 comprises 15 residues. CDR3 DNA sequence: TGCGCCAGCAGCCAAGATCGGGAGGCTACCTACGAGCAGTACTTC. This translates into CASSQDREATYEQYF.

The chain is built from TRBV7-8 and TRBJ2-1, with TRBD2 as a possible D gene (6 bases). The V gene's germline CDR1 is SGHVS and CDR2 FQNEAQ. The length of the CDR3 is 16 residues. V was cut by 6 bases and J by 4 bases, with 19 bases left in between. CDR3 sequence: CASSPHRGLRYNEQFF. The CDR3 DNA reads TGTGCCAGCAGTCCACACCGGGGACTCAGGTACAATGAGCAGTTCTTC.